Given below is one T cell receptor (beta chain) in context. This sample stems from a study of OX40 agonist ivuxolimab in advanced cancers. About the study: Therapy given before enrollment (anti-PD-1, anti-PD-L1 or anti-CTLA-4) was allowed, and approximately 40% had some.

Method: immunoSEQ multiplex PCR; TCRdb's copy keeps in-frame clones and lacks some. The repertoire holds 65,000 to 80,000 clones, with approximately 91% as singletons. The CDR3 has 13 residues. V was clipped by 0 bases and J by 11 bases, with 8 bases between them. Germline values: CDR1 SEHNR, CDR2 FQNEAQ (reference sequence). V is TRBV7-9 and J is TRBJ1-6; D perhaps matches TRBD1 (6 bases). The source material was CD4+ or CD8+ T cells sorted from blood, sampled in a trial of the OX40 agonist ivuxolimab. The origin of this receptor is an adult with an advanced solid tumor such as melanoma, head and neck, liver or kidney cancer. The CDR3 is CASSLAWTAPLHF. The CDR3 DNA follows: TGTGCCAGCAGCTTAGCATGGACAGCACCCCTCCACTTT.